Sequencing of this TCR beta chain was carried out in a study of identical twins. Study-wide results and limits: Within cord blood, abundant beta clonotypes carried fewer insertions, but memory repertoires showed no such trend. Out-of-frame alpha sequences common to twins exhibited a surplus of low generation probability.

The germline V gene encodes CDR1 LGHDT and CDR2 YNNKEL (reference sequence). This CDR3 has 13 amino acids. Losses at the gene ends were 5 bases for V and 6 bases for J; bases not matched to a gene: 7. This clonotype occurred a few times. What it binds is unknown. Unique molecular identifiers were present on cDNA, and template switching added a universal primer site. TCRdb re-analysed the 5' RACE reads in MiXCR, keeping a single row per CDR3 protein. The top ten clones hold approximately 0.98% of a sample with a few hundred thousand distinct CDR3 sequences, 14% of them seen once. This sample also belongs to another study, concerning yellow fever vaccine responses in identical twins.

Sequencing used CD4+ T cells sorted from blood. The chain couples TRBV3-1 to TRBJ2-7, with 7 positions matching TRBD1. The clonotype was recovered from a woman younger than 30 in good health. CDR3 amino acids: CASSMGQRREQYF. In DNA, the CDR3 is TGTGCCAGCAGCATGGGACAGCGGCGCGAGCAGTACTTC.